The 29 T cell receptor beta chains reported below all come from one sample, sequenced in a study of neoadjuvant anti-PD-1 for oral cavity cancer. Clones were sequenced by immunoSEQ multiplex PCR, and TCRdb holds only the in-frame ones, with some missing. This sample carries several thousand clones, less than 45% of them seen once, and the ten largest clones take 20% to 30%. Sequencing used tumor tissue, obtained before nivolumab (anti-PD-1) treatment. The source is a person aged 35-79 years with oral cavity squamous cell carcinoma.

Judged by abundance, this clone is large. V is TRBV5-1 and J is TRBJ2-5, with D maybe TRBD2 (6 bases). Trimming took 0 bases from V and 5 from J, leaving 14 bases between them. The CDR3 sequence is 15 residues long. The germline V gene has CDR1 SGHRS and CDR2 YFSETQ. The CDR3 bases are TGCGCCAGCAGCTTGGAGGAGGGTGCATGGGAGACCCAGTACTTC. This sequence encodes CASSLEEGAWETQYF.

This clone was detected a few times. The chain employs TRBV7-3 and TRBJ2-5, with 8 positions matching TRBD1. The CDR3 sequence is 14 residues long. V lost 5 bases to trimming and J lost 4 bases; unmatched junction nucleotides: 6. Germline V gene data show CDR1 as SGHTA and CDR2 as FQGTGA. The CDR3 protein is CASSRTGLGETQYF. The CDR3 nucleotides read TGTGCCAGCAGCCGGACAGGGCTGGGAGAGACCCAGTACTTC.

The CDR3 protein is CASIDGGTSGGTDTQYF. CDR3 nucleotide sequence: TGCGCCAGCATCGACGGGGGGACTAGCGGGGGCACAGATACGCAGTATTTT. The chain couples TRBV10-2 to TRBJ2-3; 13 bases align to TRBD2. The ends lost 7 bases at V and 1 base at J; junction bases unmatched: 8. Germline values: CDR1 WSHSY, CDR2 SAAADI. This CDR3 has 17 residues.

The rearrangement links TRBV5-8 to TRBJ1-2; possible D gene TRBD1, 5 bases. Per germline, CDR1 SGHTS and CDR2 YDEGEE. CDR3 length: 17 amino acids. V was shortened by 4 bases and J by 3 bases, with 22 bases between the two germline ends. CDR3 bases: TGTGCCAGCAGCCTGCCCGAGGGACTTCGAGGGGACTATGGCTACACCTTC. Protein product: CASSLPEGLRGDYGYTF. Full variable domain (rest looked up from reference TRBV5-8 and TRBJ1-2): EAGVTQSPTHLIKTRGQQATLRCSPISGHTSVYWYQQALGLGLQFLLWYDEGEERNRGNFPPRFSGRQFPNYSSELNVNALELEDSALYLCASSLPEGLRGDYGYTFGSGTRLTVV.

This clone was seen a few times. V and J are TRBV7-2 and TRBJ2-5, with 12 bases aligning to TRBD2. Losses at the gene ends were 4 bases for V and 6 bases for J; bases not matched to a gene: 6. This CDR3 spans 15 amino acids. Germline V gives CDR1 SGHTA, CDR2 FQGNSA. The CDR3 is CASSSTSGGRKTQYF. The CDR3 DNA follows: TGTGCCAGCAGCTCGACTAGCGGGGGCAGGAAGACCCAGTACTTC.

This clone was seen a single time. CDR3 DNA: TGTGCCAGCAGCAAGGAGAGAGTCACTGAAGCTTTCTTT. Translated, it gives CASSKERVTEAFF. This chain joins TRBV7-2 and TRBJ1-1; D remains ambiguous. The CDR3 spans 13 residues. Trimming removed 5 bases from V and 4 bases from J, with 11 bases in between. The V gene's germline CDR1 is SGHTA and CDR2 FQGNSA. The variable domain in full, with the rest retrieved from reference TRBV7-2 and TRBJ1-1, is GAGVSQSPSNKVTEKGKDVELRCDPISGHTALYWYRQSLGQGLEFLIYFQGNSAPDKSGLPSDRFSAERTGGSVSTLTIQRTQQEDSAVYLCASSKERVTEAFFGQGTRLTVV.

CDR3 sequence (DNA): TGTGCCAGCAGTGAAGGGACAGGGGTGGAAAAACTGTTTTTT. Residues: CASSEGTGVEKLFF. This sequence joins TRBV6-1 and TRBJ1-4, with 9 bases matching TRBD1. The CDR3 contains 14 residues. Germline values: CDR1 MNHNS, CDR2 SASEGT. V shed 1 base, J shed 8 bases, and the junction held 2 bases outside the gene matches.

This clone rates as medium-sized (0.01 to 0.1%). V is TRBV15 and J is TRBJ1-2, with D possibly matching TRBD1 (5 bases). The CDR3 sequence is 16 residues long. The germline V gene has CDR1 LNHNV and CDR2 YYDKDF (reference sequence). Deletions cut 2 bases from V and 8 bases from J, with 21 bases between. The CDR3 DNA reads TGTGCCACCAGCAGATCCCGGGACCCTACTATTGGAGGCTACACCTTC. Its translation is CATSRSRDPTIGGYTF.

This clone came up a few times. The chain uses TRBV11-2 and TRBJ1-2; 7 nucleotides match TRBD1. Trimming at V came to 3 bases and at J to 8 bases, leaving 12 bases not matched to a gene. The CDR3 is 15 amino acids. Germline V gene sequence: CDR1 SGHAT, CDR2 FQNNGV. The CDR3 reads CASSFYGQAERGYTF. CDR3 coding DNA: TGTGCCAGCAGCTTTTACGGACAGGCCGAGAGAGGCTACACCTTC.

In its sample, this clone was seen a few times. This chain connects TRBV18 to TRBJ2-7; D might be TRBD1 (5 bases). With 1 base removed from V and 7 bases from J, the gap between germline ends came to 11 bases. CDR3 size: 13 residues. The germline V gene encodes CDR1 KGHSH and CDR2 LQKENI. The CDR3 DNA is TGTGCCAGCTCACCACAGGGGTCTGGGGAGCAGTACTTC. It is translated as CASSPQGSGEQYF.

V is TRBV18 and J is TRBJ1-2; D is perhaps TRBD1 (6 bases). The CDR3 consists of 18 residues. CDR1 is KGHSH and CDR2 is LQKENI in the germline V gene. V lost 1 base, J lost 1 base, and 19 bases lay in between. CDR3 in DNA: TGTGCCAGCTCACCACAACGGCAGGGGAGGAAAATTAACTATGGCTACACCTTC. Amino acid sequence: CASSPQRQGRKINYGYTF.

The chain combines TRBV7-7 with TRBJ2-3; 7 bases fit TRBD2. This CDR3 contains 18 residues. CDR1 is SSHAT and CDR2 is FNYEAQ in the germline V gene (reference sequence). The V and J ends lost 3 bases and 1 base, in that order; junction bases with no gene match: 13. CDR3 sequence (DNA): TGTGCCAGCAGCTTGCAAGTAGTCGGGACTACCCGCACAGATACGCAGTATTTT. It translates to CASSLQVVGTTRTDTQYF.

This clone was seen only a few times. V usage is TRBV7-9 and J usage is TRBJ2-3; 10 bases agree with TRBD1. Germline CDR1 SEHNR, CDR2 FQNEAQ (reference sequence). The J segment lost 2 bases and the V segment lost 5 bases, leaving 7 bases of the junction unmatched. The CDR3 covers 16 residues. Here the CDR3 DNA reads TGTGCCAGCAGCCCGCCGGGGACAGGGGACACAGATACGCAGTATTTT. Its translation is CASSPPGTGDTDTQYF.

V is TRBV7-2 and J is TRBJ1-1; D not resolved. The CDR3 extends over 14 amino acids. The germline gives CDR1 SGHTA, CDR2 FQGNSA. The V gene lost 4 bases and the J gene lost 1 base, with 10 bases spanning the gap. The CDR3 DNA sequence: TGTGCCAGCAGCTCAGGACCGTCGAACACTGAAGCTTTCTTT. It is translated as CASSSGPSNTEAFF. The whole variable domain, remainder taken from reference TRBV7-2 and TRBJ1-1, is GAGVSQSPSNKVTEKGKDVELRCDPISGHTALYWYRQSLGQGLEFLIYFQGNSAPDKSGLPSDRFSAERTGGSVSTLTIQRTQQEDSAVYLCASSSGPSNTEAFFGQGTRLTVV.

This chain links TRBV4-3 with TRBJ2-2; 8 nucleotides line up with TRBD2. Looked up from germline, CDR1 is LGHNA and CDR2 is YSLEER. The V gene end was trimmed by 0 bases and the J gene end by 1 base; junction bases not matched to a gene: 13. This CDR3 has 20 amino acids. The CDR3 sequence: CASSQDPQSAGVGNTGELFF. CDR3 in DNA: TGCGCCAGCAGCCAAGACCCCCAATCAGCGGGGGTAGGGAACACCGGGGAGCTGTTTTTT.

This clone has just a few counts. One end of the junction varies from germline; a read error may be responsible. CDR3 sequence (DNA): TGTGCCAGCAGAGAAGGACAGGACTACGAGCAGTACTTC. Translated, it gives CASREGQDYEQYF. V gene TRBV2 combines with J gene TRBJ2-7; 7 bases match TRBD1. CDR3 length: 13 residues. The V gene's germline CDR1 is SNHLY and CDR2 FYNNEI. Full variable domain (rest looked up from reference TRBV2 and TRBJ2-7): EPEVTQTPSHQVTQMGQEVILRCVPISNHLYFYWYRQILGQKVEFLVSFYNNEISEKSEIFDDQFSVERPDGSNFTLKIRSTKLEDSAMYFCASREGQDYEQYFGPGTRLTVT.

V gene TRBV25-1 combines with J gene TRBJ1-6, with a weak D call TRBD1 (6 bases). Germline CDR1 is MGHDK and CDR2 is SYGVNS. This CDR3 is 12 amino acids long. V dropped 7 bases and J dropped 7 bases, with 8 bases sitting between them. The CDR3 reads CASKGGNSPLHF. As DNA, the CDR3 is TGTGCCAGCAAAGGGGGAAATTCACCCCTCCACTTT.

This clone was detected a few times. V and J are TRBV5-1 and TRBJ1-1; D ambiguous. Germline CDR1 SGHRS, CDR2 YFSETQ. Between the trimmed V and J ends, which lost 1 base and 1 base, there was a span of 11 bases. The CDR3 is 15 amino acids. The CDR3, as DNA: TGCGCCAGCAGCTTGTCCCAGATCCCGAACACTGAAGCTTTCTTT. It encodes CASSLSQIPNTEAFF.

This clone is medium-sized by share. The chain carries TRBV27 and TRBJ2-1, with a tentative D call TRBD1 (5 bases). CDR1 is MNHEY and CDR2 is SMNVEV in the germline V gene (reference sequence). The germline V and J ends were trimmed by 6 bases and 5 bases, with 14 bases remaining between them. The CDR3 spans 14 residues. The CDR3 DNA follows: TGTGCCAGCAGGCTGCAGGGCGCCAACAATGAGCAGTTCTTC. Its translation: CASRLQGANNEQFF.

Only a few counts were recorded for this clone. V gene TRBV28 combines with J gene TRBJ2-2; TRBD2 agrees at 7 bases. V was pared by 6 bases and J by 4 bases, with 8 bases of the junction left unmatched. The CDR3 extends over 15 amino acids. Germline assignment: CDR1 MDHEN and CDR2 SYDVKM. The CDR3 DNA follows: TGTGCCAGCAGCCCTAGCGGTTCCCTCACCGGGGAGCTGTTTTTT. Amino acids: CASSPSGSLTGELFF.

This clone has just a few counts. The V call is TRBV23-1, the J call TRBJ2-7; D is ambiguous. TRBV23-1 is an open reading frame, and its role is uncertain. The CDR3 runs to 14 residues. V was clipped by 2 bases and J by 4 bases, with 12 bases between them. CDR3 sequence reads: CASSQTFDEYEQYF. Written as DNA, the CDR3 is TGCGCCAGCAGTCAAACTTTCGATGAATACGAGCAGTACTTC.

The chain employs TRBV2 and TRBJ1-2; no clear D. The CDR3 extends over 15 amino acids. Deletions cut 5 bases from V and 5 bases from J, with 18 bases between. Germline V CDR1 and CDR2: SNHLY, FYNNEI. In nucleotides, the CDR3 is TGTGCCAGCAGTAAACGACTTCTGGGTCCTTATGGCTACACCTTC. As protein: CASSKRLLGPYGYTF.

This clone is classed as medium-sized. The V call is TRBV5-4, the J call TRBJ1-1; TRBD1 is a possible D gene (6 bases). Trimming left V 6 bases short and J 1 base short, with 13 bases between. CDR1 and CDR2 from the germline V gene are SGHNT and YYREEE (reference sequence). The CDR3 extends over 14 amino acids. CDR3 amino acids: CASKTMGANTEAFF. The CDR3 DNA is TGTGCCAGCAAAACTATGGGGGCGAACACTGAAGCTTTCTTT.

Regarding this clone: Different DNA sequences within this sample yield the same CDR3. This rearrangement joins TRBV7-6 to TRBJ1-5, with 7 positions matching TRBD1. CDR3 length: 14 residues. The V gene's germline CDR1 is SGHVS and CDR2 FNYEAQ. V lost 5 bases to trimming and J lost 2 bases; unmatched junction nucleotides: 3. The CDR3 DNA follows: TGTGCCAGCAGCCTTGACAGGGGCAATCAGCCCCAGCATTTT. It is translated as CASSLDRGNQPQHF.

The chain joins TRBV7-3 to TRBJ2-5; 8 nucleotides align to TRBD2. V shed 5 bases, J shed 5 bases, and the junction held 13 bases outside the gene matches. CDR1 is SGHTA, CDR2 FQGTGA, per germline. The CDR3 is 16 residues long. CDR3 nucleotides: TGTGCCAGCAGCCTACTCCGGGGGGGCTCACTTGAGACCCAGTACTTC. It translates to CASSLLRGGSLETQYF. The variable domain in full, completed from reference TRBV7-3 and TRBJ2-5, reads GAGVSQTPSNKVTEKGKYVELRCDPISGHTALYWYRQSLGQGPEFLIYFQGTGAADDSGLPNDRFFAVRPEGSVSTLKIQRTERGDSAVYLCASSLLRGGSLETQYFGPGTRLLVL.

The chain couples TRBV30 to TRBJ1-1; tentatively, D is TRBD1 (6 bases). There are 13 residues in the CDR3. Trimming cost V 0 bases and J 5 bases, with 10 bases left between them. Per the germline V gene, CDR1 is GTSNPN and CDR2 is SVGIG (reference sequence). CDR3 residues: CAWSVLQGTEAFF. Written as DNA, the CDR3 is TGTGCCTGGAGTGTACTCCAGGGGACTGAAGCTTTCTTT.

The rearrangement uses TRBV19 and TRBJ2-7; tentative D call: TRBD1 (6 bases). There are 15 residues in the CDR3. Germline values: CDR1 LNHDA, CDR2 SQIVND (reference sequence). V was cut by 6 bases and J by 0 bases, with 15 bases left in between. CDR3 amino acids: CASRSGDTSSYEQYF. The CDR3 DNA sequence: TGTGCCAGTAGGTCCGGGGACACTAGCTCCTACGAGCAGTACTTC.

The J gene is TRBJ1-2, the V gene TRBV4-2, with D possibly TRBD1 on 5 matching bases. Looked up from germline, CDR1 is LGHNA and CDR2 is YNFKEQ. CDR3 length: 13 amino acids. Trimming cost V 0 bases and J 8 bases, with 10 bases left between them. CDR3 nucleotide sequence: TGTGCCAGCAGCCAAGATTTAGGGGAGGGCTACACCTTC. This translates into CASSQDLGEGYTF.

This clone has just a few counts. This chain uses TRBV2 with TRBJ1-4, with D unresolved. Looked up from germline, CDR1 is SNHLY and CDR2 is FYNNEI. There are 14 residues in the CDR3. Trimming removed 5 bases from V and 1 base from J, with 8 bases in between. The CDR3 sequence: CASSPGRTNEKLFF. The DNA of the CDR3 is TGTGCCAGCAGTCCCGGGAGAACTAATGAAAAACTGTTTTTT.